Following are 14 T cell receptor beta chains from one sample sequenced in a study of T cell changes during pregnancy in multiple sclerosis. Clones were read by immunoSEQ multiplex PCR, and TCRdb kept only the in-frame ones, dropping some. Of 35,000 to 45,000 clones listed, around 92% are singletons. Sample: CD4+ T cells from peripheral blood mononuclear cells, taken after pregnancy. The receptors derive from a female donor in good health, enrolled as a control in a pregnancy study.

The chain carries TRBV6-4 and TRBJ2-3, with 12 nucleotides matching TRBD2. J was trimmed by 2 bases and V by 5 bases; bases with no gene match: 2. CDR1 and CDR2 (germline): MRHNA, SNTAGT. The CDR3 is 15 amino acids. CDR3 in amino acids: CASSRLAGDTDTQYF. CDR3 sequence (DNA): TGTGCCAGCAGTCGACTAGCGGGGGACACAGATACGCAGTATTTT.

The chain recombines TRBV28 with TRBJ2-1; 12 positions agree with TRBD2. The CDR3 loop spans 15 amino acids. The J segment lost 8 bases and the V segment lost 5 bases, leaving 7 bases of the junction unmatched. Looked up from germline, CDR1 is MDHEN and CDR2 is SYDVKM. The CDR3 DNA reads TGTGCCAGCAGTATCAGGACTAGCGGGAACCATGAGCAGTTCTTC. Translation gives CASSIRTSGNHEQFF.

The genes are TRBV4-3 and TRBJ2-1; 8 bases are shared with TRBD2. Germline CDR1 LGHNA, CDR2 YSLEER. The CDR3 is made up of 15 amino acids. The trim removed 0 bases at V and 10 bases at J, leaving 8 bases unmatched. CDR3 in DNA: TGCGCCAGCAGCCAAGATCGGGTTAGCGGGGCAGAGCAGTTCTTC. Translating gives CASSQDRVSGAEQFF.

V and J are TRBV6-7 and TRBJ1-2; 8 bases match TRBD1. TRBV6-7 counts as an open reading frame of uncertain function. V shed 0 bases, J shed 7 bases, and the junction held 7 bases outside the gene matches. This CDR3 region has 15 residues. CDR3 loop: CASSYSKDRARGYTF. The CDR3 DNA follows: TGTGCCAGCAGTTACTCGAAGGACAGGGCACGTGGCTACACCTTC.

The rearrangement uses TRBV20-1 and TRBJ2-3; no reliable D call. The CDR3 contains 10 residues. Germline V gives CDR1 DFQATT, CDR2 SNEGSKA (reference sequence). V gave up 6 bases and J gave up 6 bases, with 7 bases separating them. CDR3 sequence reads: CSAEDDTQYF. CDR3 nucleotide sequence: TGCAGTGCCGAGGATGATACGCAGTATTTT.

The CDR3 here is CASSPRQPGQGVSPLHF. Here the CDR3 DNA reads TGTGCCAGCTCACCGCGGCAACCGGGACAGGGGGTCTCACCCCTCCACTTT. This rearrangement joins TRBV18 to TRBJ1-6; 11 bases agree with TRBD1. With 3 bases clipped from V and 10 bases from J, the junction kept 11 bases outside the gene matches. Per the germline V gene, CDR1 is KGHSH and CDR2 is LQKENI. The CDR3 length is 17 residues.

The J gene is TRBJ2-7, the V gene TRBV19; possible D gene TRBD2, 5 bases. V lost 4 bases to trimming and J lost 0 bases, with 7 bases between them. Germline loops: CDR1 LNHDA, CDR2 SQIVND (reference sequence). CDR3 length: 13 amino acids. CDR3 in DNA: TGTGCCAGTAGTAAAGGGAGCTCCTACGAGCAGTACTTC. It specifies CASSKGSSYEQYF.

J is TRBJ2-5 and V is TRBV5-1, with 7 bases matching TRBD1. CDR1 SGHRS and CDR2 YFSETQ come from the germline V gene. V shed 4 bases, J shed 0 bases, and the junction held 6 bases outside the gene matches. This CDR3 region has 15 residues. The CDR3 spells CASSAGRGYQETQYF. The CDR3 nucleotides are TGCGCCAGCAGCGCAGGCAGGGGGTACCAAGAGACCCAGTACTTC.

The CDR3 sequence: CASSVALNYGYTF. The CDR3 nucleotides read TGTGCCAGCAGCGTAGCCCTTAACTATGGCTACACCTTC. The chain links TRBV9 to TRBJ1-2; D remains unclear. This CDR3 region has 13 residues. Germline V gene data show CDR1 as SGDLS and CDR2 as YYNGEE. The V end lost 0 bases, the J end lost 1 base, and 4 bases lay between the germline ends.

This rearrangement joins TRBV27 to TRBJ2-7; TRBD2 matches at 10 bases. Trimming removed 3 bases from V and 3 bases from J; junction bases left unmatched: 5. Germline lookup yields CDR1 MNHEY and CDR2 SMNVEV (reference sequence). CDR3 length: 15 residues. The CDR3: CASSLQRTSGYEQYF. In DNA, the CDR3 is TGTGCCAGCAGTTTGCAGAGGACTAGCGGCTACGAGCAGTACTTC.

The CDR3 nucleotides are TGTGCCAGTACCCAGGGACAGGGATCCTACGAGCAGTACTTC. It encodes CASTQGQGSYEQYF. The chain uses TRBV19 and TRBJ2-7; 9 bases are a match to TRBD1. CDR3 size: 14 residues. Germline assignment: CDR1 LNHDA and CDR2 SQIVND (reference sequence). V gave up 7 bases and J gave up 1 base; unmatched junction bases: 5.

The chain links TRBV6-6 to TRBJ1-2, with D possibly being TRBD1 (5 bases). Between the trimmed V and J ends, which lost 6 bases and 2 bases, there was a span of 13 bases. This CDR3 spans 14 amino acids. CDR1 MNHNY and CDR2 SVGAGI come from the germline V gene (reference sequence). The CDR3 DNA follows: TGTGCCAGCAGAACCCTGACAGAGAACTATGGCTACACCTTC. It is translated as CASRTLTENYGYTF.

The CDR3 loop is CSAMEGTYGYTF. Here the CDR3 DNA reads TGCAGCGCCATGGAGGGAACCTATGGCTACACCTTC. The J gene is TRBJ1-2, the V gene TRBV29-1; D remains unclear. Trimming stripped 7 bases from V and 4 bases from J, with 13 bases between. Germline CDR1 reads SQVTM; CDR2 reads ANQGSEA. This CDR3 is 12 amino acids long.

CDR3: CATAPITGKSSYEQYF. In DNA, the CDR3 is TGCGCCACCGCCCCAATCACAGGGAAGAGCTCCTACGAGCAGTACTTC. The chain is built from TRBV10-2 and TRBJ2-7, with D possibly being TRBD1 (6 bases). CDR1 and CDR2 from the germline V gene are WSHSY and SAAADI. This CDR3 contains 16 residues. Trimming pared 10 bases from V and 0 bases from J, leaving 22 bases between.